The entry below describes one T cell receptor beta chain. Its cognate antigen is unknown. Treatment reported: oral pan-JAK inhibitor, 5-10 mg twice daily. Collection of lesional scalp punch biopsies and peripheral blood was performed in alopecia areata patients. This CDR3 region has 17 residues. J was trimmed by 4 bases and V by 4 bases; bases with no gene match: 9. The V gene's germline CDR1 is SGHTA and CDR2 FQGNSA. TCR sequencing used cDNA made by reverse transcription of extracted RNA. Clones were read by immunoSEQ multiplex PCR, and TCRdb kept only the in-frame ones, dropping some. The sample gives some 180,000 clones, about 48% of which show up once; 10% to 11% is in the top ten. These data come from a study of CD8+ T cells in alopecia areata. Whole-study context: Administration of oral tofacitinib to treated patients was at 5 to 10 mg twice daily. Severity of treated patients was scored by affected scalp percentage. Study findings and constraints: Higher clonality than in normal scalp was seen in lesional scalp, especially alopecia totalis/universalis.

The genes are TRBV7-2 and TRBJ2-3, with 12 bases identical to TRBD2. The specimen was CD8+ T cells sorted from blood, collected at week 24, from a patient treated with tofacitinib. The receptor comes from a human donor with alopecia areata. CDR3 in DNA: TGTGCCAGCAGCTGGCGGCCTAGCGGGGGGGTCTCAGATACGCAGTATTTT. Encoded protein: CASSWRPSGGVSDTQYF.